The rows below give T cell receptor beta chains drawn from one sample of a study of a mutant IDH1 vaccine in newly diagnosed glioma. No antigen has been assigned to these receptors. Sequencing used immunoSEQ multiplex PCR; TCRdb keeps in-frame clones, though not all of them. The table lists about 53,000 clones, around 84% of them singletons. The sequencing used PBMCs, collected from a glioma patient whose treatment included an IDH1 peptide vaccine. Receptor source: a woman in her fifties or sixties with glioma. The CDR3 runs from the conserved cysteine through the conserved F or W. D genes are given only for firm matches. Size values are once, few and many counts, or a class for expanded clones, and some rows have none.

TRBV9,TRBD1,NA,TRBJ1-2,CASSTSPFSGGSGGYTF,TGTGCCAGCAGCACTAGTCCCTTTTCAGGGGGCTCGGGAGGCTACACCTTC
TRBV6-5,NA,NA,TRBJ2-5,CASSSTGARGETQYF,TGTGCCAGCAGTTCGACGGGGGCCAGGGGGGAGACCCAGTACTTC
TRBV14,NA,once,TRBJ1-2,CASSPGRYYGYTF,TGTGCCAGCAGCCCGGGAAGATACTATGGCTACACCTTC
TRBV14,NA,NA,TRBJ1-5,CASSYGAGNQPQHF,TGTGCCAGCAGCTACGGGGCAGGGAATCAGCCCCAGCATTTT
TRBV14,TRBD1,NA,TRBJ1-2,CASSGQGPNYGYTF,TGTGCCAGCAGCGGACAGGGGCCTAACTATGGCTACACCTTC
TRBV21-1,NA,few,TRBJ2-4,CASSKGKWSGRGFIQYF,TGTGCCAGCAGCAAAGGTAAGTGGTCGGGCAGGGGCTTCATTCAGTACTTC
TRBV28,NA,NA,TRBJ1-5,CASSREGLDSSNQPQHF,TGTGCCAGCAGTCGTGAGGGCCTGGACAGTAGCAATCAGCCCCAGCATTTT
TRBV15,NA,NA,TRBJ2-7,CATSTGGLTYEQYF,TGTGCCACCAGCACCGGAGGACTTACTTACGAGCAGTACTTC
TRBV4-2,TRBD2,NA,TRBJ2-7,CASSQARGDPPPLGSHEQYF,TGTGCCAGCAGCCAGGCCCGGGGGGACCCTCCCCCCTTGGGGTCGCACGAGCAGTACTTC
TRBV2,NA,NA,TRBJ1-3,CASSEDGVAGNTIYF,TGTGCCAGCAGTGAAGACGGGGTCGCCGGAAACACCATATATTTT
TRBV5-1,NA,NA,TRBJ2-7,CASSTPGVGSYEQYF,TGCGCCAGCAGCACCCCAGGTGTTGGCTCCTACGAGCAGTACTTC
TRBV28,NA,NA,TRBJ1-5,CASSLRIQPQHF,TGTGCCAGCAGTTTGAGGATTCAGCCCCAGCATTTT
TRBV5-1,NA,NA,TRBJ2-6,CASSLGGVRARSGANVLTF,TGCGCCAGCAGCTTGGGCGGGGTTCGCGCCCGATCTGGGGCCAACGTCCTGACTTTC
TRBV11-3,TRBD2,medium-sized,TRBJ2-2,CASSLDAGGRTGELFF,TGTGCCAGCAGCTTAGATGCGGGGGGCCGCACCGGGGAGCTGTTTTTT